This passage covers 25 T cell receptor beta chains from one sample sequenced in a study of blood T cell repertoires in COVID-19. TCRdb's table, derived via immunoSEQ multiplex PCR, lists solely in-frame clones and lacks some. The sample holds some 300,000 clones, around 90% seen once. The specimen sequenced was PBMCs or T cells enriched from blood (not recorded which). The receptor set was obtained from a woman aged 25 to 39 who had recovered from COVID-19.

The V gene is TRBV30, the J gene TRBJ1-2; D not certain. This CDR3 has 15 amino acids. The V gene's germline CDR1 is GTSNPN and CDR2 SVGIG (reference sequence). Trimming pared 0 bases from V and 4 bases from J, leaving 15 bases between. DNA of the CDR3: TGTGCCTGGAGTGTACGGACTTCGGCAGGCTATGGCTACACCTTC. This translates into CAWSVRTSAGYGYTF.

The genes are TRBV13 and TRBJ1-3; 7 nucleotides align to TRBD1. Germline V CDR1 and CDR2: PRHDT, FYEKMQ (reference sequence). The CDR3 is 16 amino acids. J gave up 4 bases and V 2 bases, and 8 bases lay outside the gene matches. This CDR3 reads CASSLQGVSSGNTIYF. As DNA, the CDR3 is TGTGCCAGCAGCTTACAGGGGGTTTCGTCAGGAAACACCATATATTTT.

The V and J genes are TRBV7-9 and TRBJ2-3; TRBD1 might be the D (5 bases). The CDR3 has 16 residues. With 1 base removed from V and 0 bases from J, the gap between germline ends came to 11 bases. In germline, CDR1 is SEHNR, CDR2 FQNEAQ (reference sequence). The CDR3 DNA reads as TGTGCCAGCAGCTTAGGGACATTGTATAGCACAGATACGCAGTATTTT. As protein: CASSLGTLYSTDTQYF. The whole variable domain, filled in from reference TRBV7-9 and TRBJ2-3, reads DTGVSQNPRHKITKRGQNVTFRCDPISEHNRLYWYRQTLGQGPEFLTYFQNEAQLEKSRLLSDRFSAERPKGSFSTLEIQRTEQGDSAMYLCASSLGTLYSTDTQYFGPGTRLTVL.

This clone was seen more than once but under ten times. The rearrangement links TRBV12-3 or TRBV12-4 to TRBJ2-1; D not certain. This CDR3 comprises 12 residues. V was pared by 5 bases and J by 3 bases, with 5 bases between. CDR3 sequence reads: CASSRSYNEQFF. Here the CDR3 DNA reads TGTGCCAGCAGTCGGAGCTACAATGAGCAGTTCTTC.

The chain recombines TRBV9 with TRBJ2-3; 12 nucleotides match TRBD2. With V trimmed by 0 bases and J by 0 bases, 2 bases remained unmatched. CDR1 and CDR2 (germline): SGDLS, YYNGEE. The CDR3 sequence is 17 residues long. The CDR3 here is CASSVASGGASTDTQYF. The DNA of the CDR3 is TGTGCCAGCAGCGTAGCTAGCGGGGGGGCGAGCACAGATACGCAGTATTTT.

This chain links TRBV5-1 with TRBJ1-5, with a possible D match to TRBD1 (6 bases). Germline assignment: CDR1 SGHRS and CDR2 YFSETQ. V dropped 0 bases and J dropped 2 bases, with 15 bases sitting between them. This CDR3 comprises 17 residues. The CDR3 DNA sequence: TGCGCCAGCAGCTTGGGTCCAGGGGATATAGGCAATCAGCCCCAGCATTTT. It is translated as CASSLGPGDIGNQPQHF.

The rearrangement links TRBV18 to TRBJ2-2, with D maybe TRBD2 (5 bases). Germline CDR1 and CDR2: KGHSH and LQKENI. The CDR3 has 15 residues. Trimming cost V 3 bases and J 7 bases, with 15 bases left between them. CDR3 sequence (DNA): TGTGCCAGCTCACCCATCTCTGGCGAGGGCGGGGAGCTGTTTTTT. Its translation: CASSPISGEGGELFF.

Written as DNA, the CDR3 is TGTGCCAGCACCCCCCCCGGAGGGTATGGCTACACCTTC. Protein: CASTPPGGYGYTF. The chain combines TRBV7-8 with TRBJ1-2; D call uncertain. Germline CDR1 is SGHVS and CDR2 is FQNEAQ. Trimming took off 7 bases at V and 5 bases at J, with 14 bases between the two ends. The CDR3 has 13 amino acids.

The V gene is TRBV29-1, the J gene TRBJ2-1; 9 bases are a match to TRBD1. CDR1 is SQVTM and CDR2 is ANQGSEA in the germline V gene. The CDR3 runs to 13 residues. The V segment lost 4 bases and the J segment 3 bases; nucleotides outside the gene matches: 1. The CDR3 DNA follows: TGCAGCGTTGGACAGGGGGGCTACAATGAGCAGTTCTTC. This codes for CSVGQGGYNEQFF.

The chain joins TRBV7-2 to TRBJ1-5; 10 bases line up with TRBD1. From germline, CDR1 is SGHTA and CDR2 FQGNSA. The CDR3 runs 14 residues. Germline trimming cut 8 bases from V and 5 bases from J; bases unmatched to any gene: 6. The CDR3 sequence is CASSAGQGHQPQHF. For the CDR3, the DNA is TGTGCCAGCTCTGCGGGACAGGGGCATCAGCCCCAGCATTTT.

The rearrangement joins TRBV6-5 to TRBJ2-1; TRBD2 agrees at 8 bases. The CDR3 has 14 amino acids. Germline assignment: CDR1 MNHEY and CDR2 SVGAGI. After removal of 5 bases from V and 5 bases from J, the junction contained 5 bases not matched to a gene. The CDR3 sequence is CASSPGLVNNEQFF. The CDR3 bases are TGTGCCAGCAGTCCGGGACTAGTAAACAATGAGCAGTTCTTC.

The chain carries TRBV5-6 and TRBJ2-7; 7 bases align to TRBD2. The CDR3 consists of 12 residues. The ends lost 4 bases at V and 7 bases at J; junction bases unmatched: 5. Germline lookup yields CDR1 SGHDT and CDR2 YYEEEE. CDR3 in DNA: TGTGCCAGCAGCCAGAACGGGAGGGAGCAGTACTTC. It specifies CASSQNGREQYF.

The genes are TRBV28 and TRBJ2-3; 12 bases align to TRBD2. Germline loops: CDR1 MDHEN, CDR2 SYDVKM. This CDR3 is 20 amino acids long. The trim removed 6 bases at V and 2 bases at J, leaving 18 bases unmatched. CDR3 DNA: TGTGCCAGCAGCCCGGGGGGAAGATCGACTAGCGGGGGCCCCACAGATACGCAGTATTTT. It translates to CASSPGGRSTSGGPTDTQYF. The whole variable domain, remainder taken from reference TRBV28 and TRBJ2-3, is DVKVTQSSRYLVKRTGEKVFLECVQDMDHENMFWYRQDPGLGLRLIYFSYDVKMKEKGDIPEGYSVSREKKERFSLILESASTNQTSMYLCASSPGGRSTSGGPTDTQYFGPGTRLTVL.

V and J are TRBV18 and TRBJ2-5; 12 bases align to TRBD1. CDR3 length: 15 amino acids. CDR1 and CDR2 from the germline V gene are KGHSH and LQKENI. Trimming cost V 3 bases and J 3 bases; bases outside gene matches: 2. The CDR3 region has the DNA TGTGCCAGCTCACCGGGACAGGGGGCTGAAGAGACCCAGTACTTC. It encodes CASSPGQGAEETQYF.

This chain uses TRBV9 with TRBJ2-1; 14 bases are a match to TRBD2. CDR1 is SGDLS, CDR2 YYNGEE, per germline. With V trimmed by 0 bases and J by 5 bases, 7 bases remained unmatched. This CDR3 region has 18 residues. The CDR3: CASSVVDRTSGGHNEQFF. The CDR3, as DNA: TGTGCCAGCAGCGTAGTTGATCGGACTAGCGGGGGGCACAATGAGCAGTTCTTC. Complete variable domain (other parts from reference TRBV9 and TRBJ2-1): DSGVTQTPKHLITATGQRVTLRCSPRSGDLSVYWYQQSLDQGLQFLIQYYNGEERAKGNILERFSAQQFPDLHSELNLSSLELGDSALYFCASSVVDRTSGGHNEQFFGPGTRLTVL.

V gene TRBV18 combines with J gene TRBJ1-2, with a tentative D call TRBD1 (5 bases). The CDR3 covers 15 residues. Germline CDR1 is KGHSH and CDR2 is LQKENI. V lost 5 bases, J lost 3 bases, and 16 bases lay in between. The CDR3 nucleotides are TGTGCCAGCTCAGAGATGCGGGGAGGGGACTATGGCTACACCTTC. Amino acids: CASSEMRGGDYGYTF.

In nucleotides, the CDR3 is TGCGCCAGCAGCTTGGCCGGGGGAATTGAAGCTTTCTTT. This encodes CASSLAGGIEAFF. The V call is TRBV5-1, the J call TRBJ1-1, with D maybe TRBD1 (5 bases). CDR1 is SGHRS and CDR2 is YFSETQ in the germline V gene. V was clipped by 0 bases and J by 7 bases, with 10 bases between them. CDR3 length equals 13 residues.

The chain joins TRBV5-1 to TRBJ1-1; D call uncertain. The CDR3 totals 15 residues. Trimming took 0 bases from V and 1 from J, leaving 10 bases between them. CDR1 is SGHRS and CDR2 is YFSETQ in the germline V gene. The CDR3 is CASSLAGRENTEAFF. The CDR3 nucleotides are TGCGCCAGCAGCTTGGCGGGTCGGGAGAACACTGAAGCTTTCTTT.

The gene calls are TRBV24-1 and TRBJ2-1, with 10 bases aligning to TRBD2. Germline V CDR1 and CDR2: KGHDR, SFDVKD. The CDR3 runs 15 residues. The V and J ends lost 4 bases and 4 bases, in that order; junction bases with no gene match: 3. The CDR3 is CATSDPGLAYNEQFF. In DNA, the CDR3 is TGTGCCACCAGTGACCCGGGACTAGCGTACAATGAGCAGTTCTTC.

The count of this clone is one. CDR3 sequence (DNA): TGCGCCAGCAGCTTGGAGAGCTACGAGCAGTACTTC. Its translation is CASSLESYEQYF. This rearrangement joins TRBV5-1 to TRBJ2-7; no clear D. There are 12 residues in the CDR3. Germline CDR1 is SGHRS and CDR2 is YFSETQ. Between the trimmed V and J ends, which lost 0 bases and 3 bases, there was a span of 4 bases.

CDR3 sequence reads: CASSYRDTEAFF. Written as DNA, the CDR3 is TGTGCCAGCAGTTACAGGGATACTGAAGCTTTCTTT. V gene TRBV7-9 combines with J gene TRBJ1-1; D possibly corresponds to TRBD1 (6 bases). The CDR3 length is 12 residues. V dropped 6 bases and J dropped 5 bases, with 10 bases sitting between them. In germline, CDR1 is SEHNR, CDR2 FQNEAQ (reference sequence). The whole variable domain, filled in from reference TRBV7-9 and TRBJ1-1, reads DTGVSQNPRHKITKRGQNVTFRCDPISEHNRLYWYRQTLGQGPEFLTYFQNEAQLEKSRLLSDRFSAERPKGSFSTLEIQRTEQGDSAMYLCASSYRDTEAFFGQGTRLTVV.

V usage is TRBV6-1 and J usage is TRBJ2-1; tentative D call: TRBD2 (6 bases). The CDR3 spans 15 residues. Per the germline V gene, CDR1 is MNHNS and CDR2 is SASEGT. The V end lost 2 bases, the J end lost 0 bases, and 8 bases lay between the germline ends. CDR3 residues: CASSETSSSYNEQFF. The CDR3 DNA is TGTGCCAGCAGTGAAACTAGCAGCTCCTACAATGAGCAGTTCTTC.

The CDR3 is CASSLEGGVGNTIYF. CDR3 DNA: TGCGCCAGCAGCTTGGAGGGAGGAGTTGGAAACACCATATATTTT. V and J are TRBV5-1 and TRBJ1-3; D call uncertain. The CDR3 length is 15 residues. V lost 0 bases, J lost 3 bases, and 10 bases lay in between. Germline V gene sequence: CDR1 SGHRS, CDR2 YFSETQ. Complete variable domain (other parts from reference TRBV5-1 and TRBJ1-3): KAGVTQTPRYLIKTRGQQVTLSCSPISGHRSVSWYQQTPGQGLQFLFEYFSETQRNKGNFPGRFSGRQFSNSRSEMNVSTLELGDSALYLCASSLEGGVGNTIYFGEGSWLTVV.

This chain connects TRBV7-9 to TRBJ1-5; possible D gene TRBD1, 5 bases. CDR1 and CDR2 from the germline V gene are SEHNR and FQNEAQ (reference sequence). V was cut by 5 bases and J by 5 bases, with 19 bases left in between. The CDR3 extends over 16 amino acids. Here the CDR3 DNA reads TGTGCCAGCAGCCTTACGACAGAAACTTCTTATCAGCCCCAGCATTTT. It yields the protein CASSLTTETSYQPQHF.

The chain has TRBV5-4 and TRBJ2-7, with TRBD2 identical over 14 bases. Germline-derived CDR1 and CDR2 are SGHNT and YYREEE (reference sequence). CDR3 size: 15 residues. J gave up 7 bases and V 3 bases, and 6 bases lay outside the gene matches. The CDR3 DNA reads TGTGCCAGCAGCTCGGGACTAGCGGGAGTTCGGGAGCAGTACTTC. Its translation: CASSSGLAGVREQYF. Full variable domain (remainder filled in from reference TRBV5-4 and TRBJ2-7): ETGVTQSPTHLIKTRGQQVTLRCSSQSGHNTVSWYQQALGQGPQFIFQYYREEENGRGNFPPRFSGLQFPNYSSELNVNALELDDSALYLCASSSGLAGVREQYFGPGTRLTVT.